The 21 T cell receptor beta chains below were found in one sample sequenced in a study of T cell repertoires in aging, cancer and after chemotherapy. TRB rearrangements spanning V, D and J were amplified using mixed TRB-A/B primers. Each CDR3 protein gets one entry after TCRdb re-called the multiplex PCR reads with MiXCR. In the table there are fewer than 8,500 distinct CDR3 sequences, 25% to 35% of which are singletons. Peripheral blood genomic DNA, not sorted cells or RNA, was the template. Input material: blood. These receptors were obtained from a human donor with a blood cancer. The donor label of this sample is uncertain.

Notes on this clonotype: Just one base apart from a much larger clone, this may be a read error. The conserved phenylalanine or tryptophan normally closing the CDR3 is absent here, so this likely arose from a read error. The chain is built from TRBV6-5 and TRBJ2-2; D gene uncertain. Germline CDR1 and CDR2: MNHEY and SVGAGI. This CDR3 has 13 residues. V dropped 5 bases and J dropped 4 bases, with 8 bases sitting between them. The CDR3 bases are TGTGCCAGCAGTCCGGCAGCCACCGGGGAGCTGTTTTTA. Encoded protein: CASSPAATGELFL.

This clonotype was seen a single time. The chain's CDR3 is CASSTTGSNGGELFF. In DNA, the CDR3 is TGTGCCAGCAGTACGACGGGGAGTAATGGCGGGGAGCTGTTTTTT. This chain joins TRBV6-5 and TRBJ2-2; possible D gene TRBD2, 5 bases. V lost 5 bases and J lost 7, with 17 bases in between. The CDR3 consists of 15 residues. CDR1 is MNHEY and CDR2 is SVGAGI in the germline V gene.

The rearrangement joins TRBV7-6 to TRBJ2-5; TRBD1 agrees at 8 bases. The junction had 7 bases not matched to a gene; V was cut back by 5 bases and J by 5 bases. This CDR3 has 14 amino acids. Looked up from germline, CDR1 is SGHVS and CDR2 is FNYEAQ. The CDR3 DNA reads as TGTGCCAGCAGCCTTCGACAGGGGCAGGAGACCCAGTACTTC. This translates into CASSLRQGQETQYF.

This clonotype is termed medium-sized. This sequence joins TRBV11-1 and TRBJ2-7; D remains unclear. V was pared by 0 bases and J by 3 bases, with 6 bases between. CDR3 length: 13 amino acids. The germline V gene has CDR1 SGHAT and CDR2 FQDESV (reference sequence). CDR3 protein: CASSLAPSYEQYF. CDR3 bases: TGTGCCAGCAGCTTAGCGCCCAGCTACGAGCAGTACTTC.

CDR3 DNA sequence: TGTGCCAGCACTATCGAACAGGGGCCCTACACCTTC. Amino acids: CASTIEQGPYTF. The V and J genes are TRBV12-3 or TRBV12-4 and TRBJ1-2; 7 positions match TRBD1. The ends lost 7 bases at V and 10 bases at J; junction bases unmatched: 9. The CDR3 has 12 residues.

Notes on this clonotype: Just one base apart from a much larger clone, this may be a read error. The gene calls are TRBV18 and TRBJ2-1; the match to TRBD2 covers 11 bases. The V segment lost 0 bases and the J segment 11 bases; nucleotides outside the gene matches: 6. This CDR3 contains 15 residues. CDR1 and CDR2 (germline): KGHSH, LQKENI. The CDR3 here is CASSPPSGGENKQFF. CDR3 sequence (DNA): TGTGCCAGCTCACCACCTAGCGGGGGGGAGAATAAGCAGTTCTTC.

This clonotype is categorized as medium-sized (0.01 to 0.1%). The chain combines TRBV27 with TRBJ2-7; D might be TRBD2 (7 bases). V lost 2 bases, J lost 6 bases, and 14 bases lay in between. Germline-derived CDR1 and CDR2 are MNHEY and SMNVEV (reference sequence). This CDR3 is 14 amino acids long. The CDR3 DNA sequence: TGTGCCAGCAGTTTAGGGCAGGGAGGGGGCGAGCAGTACTTC. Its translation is CASSLGQGGGEQYF.

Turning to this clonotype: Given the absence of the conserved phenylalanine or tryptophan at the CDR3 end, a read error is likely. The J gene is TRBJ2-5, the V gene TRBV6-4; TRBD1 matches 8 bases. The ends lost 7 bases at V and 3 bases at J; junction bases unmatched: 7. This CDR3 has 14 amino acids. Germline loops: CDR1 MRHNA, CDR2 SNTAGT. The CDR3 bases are TGTGCCAGCACCCCCCACAGGGGGAAAGAGACCCAGTACTAC. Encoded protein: CASTPHRGKETQYY.

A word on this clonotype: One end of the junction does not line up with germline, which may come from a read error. CDR3 sequence reads: CATSDVDTQYF. CDR3 nucleotides: TGTGCCACCAGTGATGTCGATACGCAGTATTTT. The J gene is TRBJ2-3, the V gene TRBV10-3; D not certain. CDR1 is ENHRY and CDR2 is SYGVKD in the germline V gene. CDR3 length equals 11 residues.

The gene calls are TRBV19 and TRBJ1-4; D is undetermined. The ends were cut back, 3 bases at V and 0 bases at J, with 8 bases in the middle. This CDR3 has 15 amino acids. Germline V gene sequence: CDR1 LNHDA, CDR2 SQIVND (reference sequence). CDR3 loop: CASSIVLATNEKLFF. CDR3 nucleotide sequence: TGTGCCAGTAGTATCGTCCTTGCAACTAATGAAAAACTGTTTTTT.

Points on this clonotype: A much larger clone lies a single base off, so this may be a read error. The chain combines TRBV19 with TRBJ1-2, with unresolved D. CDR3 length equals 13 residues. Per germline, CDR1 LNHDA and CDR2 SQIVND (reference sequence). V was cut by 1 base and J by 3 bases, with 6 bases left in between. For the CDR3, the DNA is TGTGCCAGTAGTATAGGCGGATACTATGGCTACACCTTC. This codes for CASSIGGYYGYTF.

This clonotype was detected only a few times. The CDR3 coding sequence is TGTGCCAGCATACCGTCTGTAAGAAACTATGGCTACACCTTC. Protein product: CASIPSVRNYGYTF. The gene calls are TRBV6-2 or TRBV6-3 and TRBJ1-2; D not resolved. CDR1 is MNHEY, CDR2 SVGEGT, per germline. Deletions cut 7 bases from V and 2 bases from J, with 14 bases between. The CDR3 totals 14 residues.

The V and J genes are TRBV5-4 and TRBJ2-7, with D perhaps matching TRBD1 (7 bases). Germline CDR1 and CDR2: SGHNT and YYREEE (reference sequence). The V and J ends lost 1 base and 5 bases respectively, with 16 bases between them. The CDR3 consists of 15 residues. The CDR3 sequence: CASSLSSGGGHEQYF. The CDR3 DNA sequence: TGTGCCAGCAGCTTGTCGTCAGGGGGAGGCCACGAGCAGTACTTC.

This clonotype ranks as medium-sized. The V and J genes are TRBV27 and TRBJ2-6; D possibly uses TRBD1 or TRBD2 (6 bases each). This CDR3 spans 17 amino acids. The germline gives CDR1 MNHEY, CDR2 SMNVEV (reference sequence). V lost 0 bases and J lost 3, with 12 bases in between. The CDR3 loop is CASSLSGGQLGANVLTF. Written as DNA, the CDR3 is TGTGCCAGCAGTTTATCGGGAGGACAGCTTGGGGCCAACGTCCTGACTTTC.

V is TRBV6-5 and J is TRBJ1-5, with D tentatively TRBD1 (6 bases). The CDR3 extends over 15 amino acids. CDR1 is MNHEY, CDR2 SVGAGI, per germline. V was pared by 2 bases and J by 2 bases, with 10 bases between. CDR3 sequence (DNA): TGTGCCAGCAGTTACCGGGAGGGGGGCAATCAGCCCCAGCATTTT. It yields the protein CASSYREGGNQPQHF.

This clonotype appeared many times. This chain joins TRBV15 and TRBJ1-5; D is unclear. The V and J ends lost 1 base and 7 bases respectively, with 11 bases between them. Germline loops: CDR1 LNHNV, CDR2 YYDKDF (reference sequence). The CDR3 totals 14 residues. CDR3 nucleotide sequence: TGTGCCACCAGCAGAGCAACCTCAGGACAGCCCCAGCATTTT. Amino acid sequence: CATSRATSGQPQHF. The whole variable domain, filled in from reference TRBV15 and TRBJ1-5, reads DAMVIQNPRYQVTQFGKPVTLSCSQTLNHNVMYWYQQKSSQAPKLLFHYYDKDFNNEADTPDNFQSRRPNTSFCFLDIRSPGLGDTAMYLCATSRATSGQPQHFGDGTRLSIL.

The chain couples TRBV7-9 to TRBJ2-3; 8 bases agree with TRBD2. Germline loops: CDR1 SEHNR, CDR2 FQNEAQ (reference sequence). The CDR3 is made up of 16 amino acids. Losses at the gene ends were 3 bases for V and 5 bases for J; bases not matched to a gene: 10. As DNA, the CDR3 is TGTGCCAGCAGCTTGGGAGGTGCGGGGGGTCGAGATACGCAGTATTTT. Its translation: CASSLGGAGGRDTQYF.

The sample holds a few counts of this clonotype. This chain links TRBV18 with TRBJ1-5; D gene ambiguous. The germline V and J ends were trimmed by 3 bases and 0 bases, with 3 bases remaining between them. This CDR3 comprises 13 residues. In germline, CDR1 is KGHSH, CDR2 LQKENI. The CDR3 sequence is CASSPSSNQPQHF. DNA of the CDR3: TGTGCCAGCTCACCCAGTAGCAATCAGCCCCAGCATTTT. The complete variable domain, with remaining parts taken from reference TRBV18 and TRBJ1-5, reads NAGVMQNPRHLVRRRGQEARLRCSPMKGHSHVYWYRQLPEEGLKFMVYLQKENIIDESGMPKERFSAEFPKEGPSILRIQQVVRGDSAAYFCASSPSSNQPQHFGDGTRLSIL.

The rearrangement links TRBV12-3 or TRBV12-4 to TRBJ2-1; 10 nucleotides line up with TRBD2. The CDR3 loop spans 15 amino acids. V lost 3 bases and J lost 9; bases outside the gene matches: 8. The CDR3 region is CASSFGAGGPGEQFF. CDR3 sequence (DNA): TGTGCCAGCAGTTTTGGAGCGGGGGGGCCAGGTGAGCAGTTCTTC.

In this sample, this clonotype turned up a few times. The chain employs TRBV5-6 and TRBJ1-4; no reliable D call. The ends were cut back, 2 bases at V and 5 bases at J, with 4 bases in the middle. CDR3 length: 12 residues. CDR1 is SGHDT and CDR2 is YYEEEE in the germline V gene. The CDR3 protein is CASSLMNEKLFF. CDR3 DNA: TGTGCCAGCAGCTTAATGAATGAAAAACTGTTTTTT.

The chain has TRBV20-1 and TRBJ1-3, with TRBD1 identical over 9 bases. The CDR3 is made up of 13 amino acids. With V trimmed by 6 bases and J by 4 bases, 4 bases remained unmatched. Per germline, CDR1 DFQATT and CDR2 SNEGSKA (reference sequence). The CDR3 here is CSAGTGRGNTIYF. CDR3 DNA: TGCAGTGCAGGGACAGGGCGCGGAAACACCATATATTTT.